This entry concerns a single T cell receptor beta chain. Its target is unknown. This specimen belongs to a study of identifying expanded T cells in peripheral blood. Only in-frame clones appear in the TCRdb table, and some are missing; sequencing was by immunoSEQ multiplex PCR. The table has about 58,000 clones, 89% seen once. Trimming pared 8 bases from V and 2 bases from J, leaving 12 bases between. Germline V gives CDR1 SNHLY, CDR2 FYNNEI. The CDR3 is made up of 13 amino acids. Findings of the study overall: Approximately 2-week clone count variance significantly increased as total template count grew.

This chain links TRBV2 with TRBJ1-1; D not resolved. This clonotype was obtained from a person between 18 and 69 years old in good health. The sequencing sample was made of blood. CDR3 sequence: CASGGHSNTEAFF. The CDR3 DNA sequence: TGTGCCAGCGGAGGGCACAGTAACACTGAAGCTTTCTTT.